The entry that follows covers one TCR beta chain sequence. The antigen remains unidentified. This CDR3 is built from 16 residues. The germline gives CDR1 SGHRS, CDR2 YFSETQ. Template switching added UMIs carrying a 6-nucleotide sample barcode. Nested PCRs (16 and 9 cycles, two total) were applied to TCRalpha and TCRbeta cDNA. Using the 5' RACE reads, TCRdb records one entry per CDR3 protein without DNA. The listing records about 210,000 distinct CDR3 sequences. Donors each contributed one blood sample measuring about 2.5 ml. This record comes from a study of monozygotic twins with inflammatory bowel disease. Study-wide results and limits: The co-twins with IBD showed lower TCRbeta diversity (inverse Simpson) than their healthy siblings.

This clonotype was sampled from a human donor with ulcerative colitis or Crohn's disease, or a healthy co-twin of an affected twin (not recorded which). The chain has TRBV5-1 and TRBJ1-1; TCRdb indicates TRBD1, and absent DNA this call remains unverified. Input material: blood. The CDR3 loop is CASSRSSGSLATEAFF.